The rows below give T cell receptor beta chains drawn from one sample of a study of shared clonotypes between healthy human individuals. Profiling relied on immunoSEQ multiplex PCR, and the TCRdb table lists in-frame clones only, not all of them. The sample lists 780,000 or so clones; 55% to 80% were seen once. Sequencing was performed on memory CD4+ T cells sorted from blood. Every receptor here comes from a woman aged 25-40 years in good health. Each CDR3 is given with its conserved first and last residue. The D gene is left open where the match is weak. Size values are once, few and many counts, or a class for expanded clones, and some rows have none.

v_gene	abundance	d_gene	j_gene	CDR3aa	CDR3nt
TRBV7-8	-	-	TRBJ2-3	CASSLVRDTVIDTQYF	TGTGCCAGCAGCTTAGTCCGGGACACAGTGATAGATACGCAGTATTTT
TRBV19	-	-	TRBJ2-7	CASRHQGGYEQYF	TGTGCCAGTAGGCATCAGGGAGGCTACGAGCAGTACTTC
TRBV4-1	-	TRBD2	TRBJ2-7	CASSPGRGAFGYEQYF	TGCGCCAGCAGCCCGGGGAGGGGCGCCTTCGGATACGAGCAGTACTTC
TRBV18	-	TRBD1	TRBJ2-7	CASSDREPYEQYF	TGTGCCAGCTCAGACAGGGAACCCTACGAGCAGTACTTC
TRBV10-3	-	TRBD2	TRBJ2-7	CAISGLAGAYEQYF	TGTGCCATCAGTGGACTAGCGGGAGCGTACGAGCAGTACTTC
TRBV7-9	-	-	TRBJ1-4	CASSQGIGYEKLFF	TGTGCCAGCAGCCAGGGGATAGGTTATGAAAAACTGTTTTTT
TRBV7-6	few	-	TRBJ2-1	CASSLTSHEQFF	TGTGCCAGCAGCTTAACTAGCCATGAGCAGTTCTTC
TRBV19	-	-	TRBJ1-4	CASSIVANEKLFF	TGTGCCAGTAGTATCGTAGCTAATGAAAAACTGTTTTTT
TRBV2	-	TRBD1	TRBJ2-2	CASRQTGGTGELFF	TGTGCCAGCAGGCAAACAGGGGGAACCGGGGAGCTGTTTTTT
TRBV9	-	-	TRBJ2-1	CASSDRDFRRGEQFF	TGTGCCAGCAGTGACCGGGACTTCCGACGTGGAGAGCAGTTCTTC
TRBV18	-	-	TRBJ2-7	CASSPGDFYEQYF	TGTGCCAGCTCACCGGGAGACTTTTACGAGCAGTACTTC
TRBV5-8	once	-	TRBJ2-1	CASSLLDYPSYNEQFF	TGTGCCAGCAGCCTCCTTGACTACCCTTCCTACAATGAGCAGTTCTTC
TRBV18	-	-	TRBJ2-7	CASSRRDKDYEQYF	TGTGCCAGCTCACGCCGGGACAAGGACTACGAGCAGTACTTC
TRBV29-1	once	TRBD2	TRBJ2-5	CSVYQQPGTSPQTQYF	TGCAGCGTTTACCAGCAACCCGGGACTAGTCCTCAGACCCAGTACTTC